This entry concerns a single T cell receptor (beta chain). The target antigen is unknown. The time point denotes: naive CD8 control sorted from an acute-time-point sample. Every 3 months, donors from a Montreal cohort of people who inject drugs were followed. This record belongs to a study of CD8 T cells in acute hepatitis C reinfection. Study-wide results and limits: NS3-1073 specific repertoires were highly diverse across all groups.

This CDR3 is 13 amino acids long. CDR1 and CDR2 from the germline V gene are MNHEY and SMNVEV (reference sequence). V was clipped by 3 bases and J by 6 bases, with 12 bases between them. Some clones are missing from TCRdb's copy, which holds only in-frame ones; the method was immunoSEQ multiplex PCR. The table has about 40,000 clones, over 75% seen once. The chain is built from TRBV27 and TRBJ2-7; no definite D call. Source material: naive CD8+ T cells from PBMCs. This TCR derives from a woman aged 18 to 35 who spontaneously cleared hepatitis C infection. In nucleotides, the CDR3 is TGTGCCAGCAGTTTGGGCGAAGGCACCGAGCAGTACTTC. Protein sequence: CASSLGEGTEQYF.